This entry lists 32 T cell receptor beta chains sequenced from one sample in a study of T cell repertoires in cytomegalovirus infection. Their target antigens are unknown. TCRdb independently ran MiXCR on the reads; one entry per CDR3 protein. Of some 310,000 distinct CDR3 sequences in the sample, around a quarter are singletons; the top ten hold 13%. The material sequenced was cultured PBMCs, taken from culture after CMV antigen stimulation. The receptor set was obtained from a human donor in good health (CMV status not recorded). Some clones in this sample may be carry-over from other donors' samples.

This clonotype has just a few counts. The J gene is TRBJ2-2, the V gene TRBV11-2; 9 nucleotides align to TRBD2. V gave up 2 bases and J gave up 6 bases; unmatched junction bases: 16. The CDR3 has 19 residues. Germline assignment: CDR1 SGHAT and CDR2 FQNNGV. CDR3 protein: CASSLRVAGATRGPGELFF. In nucleotides, the CDR3 is TGTGCCAGCAGCTTAAGGGTAGCGGGAGCTACTCGTGGTCCCGGGGAGCTGTTTTTT.

The CDR3 loop is CASSQETARTYEQYF. The CDR3 DNA is TGCGCCAGCAGCCAAGAGACAGCCCGTACCTACGAGCAGTACTTC. The chain recombines TRBV4-1 with TRBJ2-7; weak D call: TRBD1 (5 bases). From germline, CDR1 is MGHRA and CDR2 YSYEKL. V shed 0 bases and J shed 2 bases, with 11 bases lying between them. CDR3 size: 15 residues.

The rearrangement links TRBV29-1 to TRBJ2-1; 9 bases fit TRBD1. The J segment lost 6 bases and the V segment lost 7 bases, leaving 10 bases of the junction unmatched. The CDR3 totals 14 residues. Germline-derived CDR1 and CDR2 are SQVTM and ANQGSEA. The chain's CDR3 is CSGGSGQGGNEQFF. The CDR3, as DNA: TGCAGCGGGGGCTCGGGACAGGGTGGCAATGAGCAGTTCTTC.

This clonotype was counted between two and nine times. The rearrangement uses TRBV7-2 and TRBJ2-1; the match to TRBD2 covers 9 bases. Germline CDR1 is SGHTA and CDR2 is FQGNSA. This CDR3 is built from 13 residues. Germline trimming cut 6 bases from V and 9 bases from J; bases unmatched to any gene: 6. The CDR3 region has the DNA TGTGCCAGCAGGGTAGCGGGAGTGAGTGAGCAGTTCTTC. It yields the protein CASRVAGVSEQFF.

This clonotype was seen many times. This chain joins TRBV7-9 and TRBJ2-1, with TRBD2 as a possible D gene (5 bases). CDR1 is SEHNR, CDR2 FQNEAQ, per germline (reference sequence). This CDR3 contains 15 residues. V was trimmed by 1 base and J by 7 bases, leaving 14 bases between them. CDR3 sequence (DNA): TGTGCCAGCAGCTTAGATGTAGGGAGTTGGAATGAGCAGTTCTTC. Translating gives CASSLDVGSWNEQFF.

This chain links TRBV7-6 with TRBJ1-1, with no clear D. Germline loops: CDR1 SGHVS, CDR2 FNYEAQ. This CDR3 is built from 12 residues. V was shortened by 5 bases and J by 6 bases, with 10 bases between the two germline ends. CDR3 region: CASSPRVSEAFF. CDR3 DNA sequence: TGTGCCAGCAGCCCCCGAGTTTCTGAAGCTTTCTTT.

This clonotype was counted a few times. J is TRBJ1-1 and V is TRBV19, with TRBD1 matching over 7 bases. This CDR3 contains 16 residues. J was trimmed by 1 base and V by 5 bases; bases with no gene match: 10. CDR1 LNHDA and CDR2 SQIVND come from the germline V gene (reference sequence). DNA for the CDR3: TGTGCCAGTAGTCTCCGACAGGGTTCGGCGAACACTGAAGCTTTCTTT. This translates into CASSLRQGSANTEAFF.

This clonotype was counted only a few times. This rearrangement joins TRBV12-3 or TRBV12-4 to TRBJ1-2; D is uncertain. V dropped 5 bases and J dropped 4 bases, with 8 bases sitting between them. The CDR3 is 12 amino acids. The CDR3 bases are TGTGCCAGCAGTCAGGAGGTCTATGGCTACACCTTC. Its translation is CASSQEVYGYTF.

This clonotype has a count of ten or more. This chain links TRBV12-3 or TRBV12-4 with TRBJ2-1, with 9 bases matching TRBD2. V lost 3 bases, J lost 2 bases, and 5 bases stayed unmatched. CDR3 length: 16 amino acids. CDR3 sequence (DNA): TGTGCCAGCAGTTTGATAGCGGGAGCAACCTACAATGAGCAGTTCTTC. It specifies CASSLIAGATYNEQFF.

The rearrangement joins TRBV5-4 to TRBJ1-2, with 8 bases fitting TRBD1. Trimming at V came to 2 bases and at J to 5 bases, leaving 5 bases not matched to a gene. This CDR3 spans 14 amino acids. CDR1 and CDR2 from the germline V gene are SGHNT and YYREEE (reference sequence). CDR3 coding DNA: TGTGCCAGCAGCTTCCCGACAGGGGATTATGGCTACACCTTC. It is translated as CASSFPTGDYGYTF.

This clonotype was picked up a small number of times. The chain combines TRBV11-3 with TRBJ1-3; unclear D gene. The CDR3 spans 15 residues. Germline V gene sequence: CDR1 SGHNT, CDR2 YENEEA. Trimming shortened V by 5 bases and J by 0 bases, and 11 bases separated the two germline ends. CDR3 sequence: CASSQWTDSGNTIYF. CDR3 in DNA: TGTGCCAGCAGCCAATGGACGGACTCTGGAAACACCATATATTTT. Based on the CDR3 plus reference TRBV11-3 and TRBJ1-3, the full variable domain is EAGVVQSPRYKIIEKKQPVAFWCNPISGHNTLYWYLQNLGQGPELLIRYENEEAVDDSQLPKDRFSAERLKGVDSTLKIQPAELGDSAVYLCASSQWTDSGNTIYFGEGSWLTVV.

The chain combines TRBV10-3 with TRBJ1-2, with 9 bases that match TRBD1. The CDR3 covers 16 residues. V lost 5 bases and J lost 3; bases outside the gene matches: 10. Looked up from germline, CDR1 is ENHRY and CDR2 is SYGVKD. Here the CDR3 reads CAISLQGATGHYGYTF. The CDR3 coding sequence is TGTGCCATCAGTTTACAGGGGGCGACAGGGCACTATGGCTACACCTTC.

This clonotype was observed many times. The chain has TRBV12-3 or TRBV12-4 and TRBJ2-1; no firm D call. V was trimmed by 2 bases and J by 9 bases, leaving 17 bases between them. The CDR3 is 15 amino acids. The CDR3 coding sequence is TGTGCCAGCAGTTTAAGTGGACCCTATGTGAGTGAGCAGTTCTTC. Translated: CASSLSGPYVSEQFF.

V usage is TRBV4-1 and J usage is TRBJ2-5; TRBD2 matches at 9 bases. V dropped 7 bases and J dropped 3; count of bases not matched to a gene: 9. CDR3 size: 15 residues. Germline CDR1 and CDR2: MGHRA and YSYEKL. CDR3 protein: CASNSGGLAEETQYF. The CDR3, as DNA: TGCGCCAGCAACTCCGGGGGACTAGCCGAAGAGACCCAGTACTTC.

This chain joins TRBV12-3 or TRBV12-4 and TRBJ2-1; tentative D call: TRBD2 (5 bases). V shed 5 bases and J shed 6 bases, with 14 bases lying between them. This CDR3 contains 14 residues. The CDR3 spells CASSARDHTNEQFF. CDR3 coding DNA: TGTGCCAGCAGTGCCCGGGATCACACCAATGAGCAGTTCTTC.

This clonotype appeared a single time. The genes are TRBV15 and TRBJ2-2; D may be TRBD1 (5 bases). The V and J ends lost 0 bases and 5 bases respectively, with 7 bases between them. The CDR3 has 14 residues. The germline gives CDR1 LNHNV, CDR2 YYDKDF (reference sequence). CDR3 nucleotides: TGTGCCACCAGCAGAGAAGGGGAAACCGGGGAGCTGTTTTTT. As protein: CATSREGETGELFF.

Ten or more counts support this clonotype. The rearrangement uses TRBV7-8 and TRBJ1-5; 8 nucleotides line up with TRBD1. The germline CDR1 and CDR2 sequences are SGHVS and FQNEAQ. The CDR3 covers 15 residues. The junction had 6 bases not matched to a gene; V was cut back by 4 bases and J by 4 bases. In DNA, the CDR3 is TGTGCCAGCAGCTCCCCGGACAGGGATAATCAGCCCCAGCATTTT. As protein: CASSSPDRDNQPQHF.

V gene TRBV6-2 or TRBV6-3 combines with J gene TRBJ2-7; 10 positions agree with TRBD2. V gave up 6 bases and J gave up 2 bases; unmatched junction bases: 7. Germline lookup yields CDR1 MNHEY and CDR2 SVGEGT. The CDR3 is made up of 15 amino acids. The CDR3 sequence is CASRKGLALTYEQYF. CDR3 bases: TGTGCCAGCAGAAAGGGACTAGCGTTAACCTACGAGCAGTACTTC.

This clonotype was seen more than once but under ten times. The V and J genes are TRBV6-2 or TRBV6-3 and TRBJ2-3, with 7 bases aligning to TRBD2. CDR1 and CDR2 from the germline V gene are MNHEY and SVGEGT. J lost 0 bases, V lost 3 bases, and 15 bases had no gene match. The CDR3 sequence is 19 residues long. The CDR3, as DNA: TGTGCCAGCAGTTATTCTTCTCCATGGACGCGGGAGAGCACAGATACGCAGTATTTT. This translates into CASSYSSPWTRESTDTQYF.

The CDR3 spells CASSIDREVQFF. Written as DNA, the CDR3 is TGTGCCAGCAGTATTGACAGGGAGGTTCAGTTCTTC. The chain couples TRBV6-5 to TRBJ2-1; tentatively, D is TRBD1 (7 bases). This CDR3 contains 12 residues. Germline values: CDR1 MNHEY, CDR2 SVGAGI. Deletions cut 5 bases from V and 13 bases from J, with 15 bases between.

This clonotype was counted only a few times. The V and J genes are TRBV5-1 and TRBJ1-1; D is possibly TRBD1 (5 bases). From germline, CDR1 is SGHRS and CDR2 YFSETQ. This CDR3 is 15 amino acids long. Trimming shortened V by 0 bases and J by 1 base, and 10 bases separated the two germline ends. The CDR3 here is CASSLAGASNTEAFF. Here the CDR3 DNA reads TGCGCCAGCAGCTTGGCTGGGGCCTCGAACACTGAAGCTTTCTTT.

This chain links TRBV6-2 or TRBV6-3 with TRBJ2-1; no firm D call. The V gene's germline CDR1 is MNHEY and CDR2 SVGEGT. The CDR3 runs 13 residues. V lost 6 bases and J 8 bases, leaving 14 bases between the germline ends. The CDR3, as DNA: TGTGCCAGCAGCCCCCCCCGGTTCCATGAGCAGTTCTTC. It specifies CASSPPRFHEQFF.

This clonotype turned up a few times. The rearrangement joins TRBV9 to TRBJ2-3; TRBD2 agrees at 10 bases. Trimming cost V 0 bases and J 3 bases; bases outside gene matches: 7. The CDR3 extends over 17 amino acids. Germline-derived CDR1 and CDR2 are SGDLS and YYNGEE. CDR3: CASSVGPSGSVTDTQYF. DNA of the CDR3: TGTGCCAGCAGCGTAGGCCCTAGCGGGAGTGTAACAGATACGCAGTATTTT.

V usage is TRBV6-2 or TRBV6-3 and J usage is TRBJ2-1; 8 bases agree with TRBD2. CDR3 size: 18 residues. V trimming: 5 bases; J trimming: 0 bases; junction bases outside the gene matches: 12. CDR1 is MNHEY and CDR2 is SVGEGT in the germline V gene. In DNA form, the CDR3 reads TGTGCCAGCAGTCCCTTAGCGGGGAAAGATAGCTCCTACAATGAGCAGTTCTTC. Its protein product is CASSPLAGKDSSYNEQFF.

Here the CDR3 reads CASSLRGTTVTGELFF. DNA of the CDR3: TGTGCCAGCAGCTTACGGGGGACTACTGTCACCGGGGAGCTGTTTTTT. The chain joins TRBV7-9 to TRBJ2-2; 7 bases are a match to TRBD2. The CDR3 length is 16 residues. CDR1 is SEHNR and CDR2 is FQNEAQ in the germline V gene (reference sequence). After removal of 2 bases from V and 4 bases from J, the junction contained 7 bases not matched to a gene.

The chain couples TRBV24-1 to TRBJ1-1, with a possible D match to TRBD1 (6 bases). The CDR3 extends over 14 amino acids. With 3 bases removed from V and 0 bases from J, the gap between germline ends came to 7 bases. Germline V gene lookup returns CDR1 KGHDR and CDR2 SFDVKD. This CDR3 reads CATSDGTLNTEAFF. In nucleotides, the CDR3 is TGTGCCACCAGTGATGGGACATTGAACACTGAAGCTTTCTTT.

This clonotype was seen a handful of times. The genes are TRBV4-1 and TRBJ1-6; possibly TRBD1 for D (5 bases). Trimming took 0 bases from V and 8 from J, leaving 8 bases between them. There are 14 residues in the CDR3. Germline V CDR1 and CDR2: MGHRA, YSYEKL. The CDR3 DNA is TGCGCCAGCAGCCAAGAGGGGCCTCATTCACCCCTCCACTTT. Protein product: CASSQEGPHSPLHF.

V and J are TRBV11-2 and TRBJ2-3; D perhaps matches TRBD2 (5 bases). The germline CDR1 and CDR2 sequences are SGHAT and FQNNGV. The CDR3 is 14 amino acids. V was pared by 2 bases and J by 3 bases, with 9 bases between. CDR3 sequence (DNA): TGTGCCAGCAGCTTACCCAGCGGAACAGATACGCAGTATTTT. Protein product: CASSLPSGTDTQYF.

In its sample, this clonotype was seen many times. The rearrangement links TRBV7-2 to TRBJ2-5; D could derive from TRBD1 or TRBD2 (5 bases each). The germline gives CDR1 SGHTA, CDR2 FQGNSA. The CDR3 is 14 amino acids. With 2 bases removed from V and 5 bases from J, the gap between germline ends came to 12 bases. The CDR3 spells CASSLTSWGETQYF. CDR3 DNA sequence: TGTGCCAGCAGCTTAACTAGTTGGGGGGAGACCCAGTACTTC.

This clonotype was counted a few times. The chain employs TRBV7-6 and TRBJ2-7, with 11 bases fitting TRBD2. The CDR3 consists of 15 residues. Germline V CDR1 and CDR2: SGHVS, FNYEAQ. After removal of 1 base from V and 7 bases from J, the junction contained 6 bases not matched to a gene. CDR3 DNA sequence: TGTGCCAGCAGCTTAGTGGGTACTAGCGGGAGAGAGCAGTACTTC. Amino acid sequence: CASSLVGTSGREQYF.

V gene TRBV10-3 combines with J gene TRBJ1-2; no clear D. The germline V and J ends were trimmed by 0 bases and 4 bases, with 12 bases remaining between them. This CDR3 is built from 15 residues. Germline V gives CDR1 ENHRY, CDR2 SYGVKD. CDR3 DNA: TGTGCCATCAGTGAGTCGCCGCAGGCAACCTATGGCTACACCTTC. Translation: CAISESPQATYGYTF.

The genes are TRBV5-1 and TRBJ2-1, with 7 bases matching TRBD2. This CDR3 is built from 15 residues. V was clipped by 0 bases and J by 2 bases; unmatched bases: 2. Germline V lookup: CDR1 SGHRS, CDR2 YFSETQ. The CDR3, as DNA: TGCGCCAGCAGCTTGGCCGGACTAGCCTACAATGAGCAGTTCTTC. This translates into CASSLAGLAYNEQFF. Together with reference TRBV5-1 and TRBJ2-1, the CDR3 gives the full variable domain: KAGVTQTPRYLIKTRGQQVTLSCSPISGHRSVSWYQQTPGQGLQFLFEYFSETQRNKGNFPGRFSGRQFSNSRSEMNVSTLELGDSALYLCASSLAGLAYNEQFFGPGTRLTVL.